A single T cell receptor (beta chain) is shown here with its context. This specimen belongs to a study of blood T cell repertoires in COVID-19. The trim removed 2 bases at V and 6 bases at J, leaving 7 bases unmatched. The CDR3 is made up of 14 amino acids. CDR1 GTSNPN and CDR2 SVGIG come from the germline V gene (reference sequence). TCRdb's copy holds only in-frame clones and misses some; the assay was immunoSEQ multiplex PCR. The sample gives under 130,000 clones, around nine tenths of which show up once; around 3.5% is in the top ten. This TCR derives from a human donor in a cohort sampled during active COVID-19. The source material was peripheral blood. V and J are TRBV30 and TRBJ1-5; 7 nucleotides align to TRBD1. The CDR3 DNA is TGTGCCTGGAGTTTCGGGAACAGGGGTCAGCCCCAGCATTTT. This encodes CAWSFGNRGQPQHF.